The clone carrying this T cell receptor beta chain came up a few times. Its target is unknown. This sample was included in a study of response to subunit inactivated influenza vaccine. Looked up from germline, CDR1 is LNHDA and CDR2 is SQIVND (reference sequence). This CDR3 is 14 amino acids long. Trimming took 0 bases from V and 0 from J, leaving 5 bases between them. TCRdb analysed the RT-PCR reads with MiXCR anew, one entry per CDR3 protein. The sample lists 150,000 or so distinct CDR3 sequences; approximately 10% were seen once. Study-wide points: Seasonal influenza vaccination, on each occasion, was suggested by the authors to recruit few new T cells.

The sequence came from a man aged 45-65 years who received an inactivated influenza vaccine. The sample was non-naive T cells sorted from PBMCs, taken 45 days after vaccination. This chain joins TRBV19 and TRBJ1-1, with D uncertain. The CDR3: CASSIEGLNTEAFF. The DNA of the CDR3 is TGTGCCAGTAGTATAGAGGGATTGAACACTGAAGCTTTCTTT.